The TCR beta chain described here comes from a study of cytomegalovirus exposure and HLA in healthy donors. Regarding this clone: Its antigen is unknown.

A multiplex PCR was run with 60 Vbeta primers and 13 Jbeta primers. Repertoires were generated with immunoSEQ multiplex PCR, while TCRdb's copy carries only in-frame clones and drops some. The table has more than 65,000 clones, roughly 79% seen once. Trimming removed 2 bases from V and 0 bases from J; junction bases left unmatched: 11. In germline, CDR1 is SNHLY, CDR2 FYNNEI. CDR3 length: 21 amino acids. Study conclusions and caveats: The productive fraction for most TCR beta V segments was about 90% or about 30% in an earlier analysis. In a later analysis, at a false discovery rate of 0.05, approximately 16,000 TCR beta sequences were associated with HLA alleles.

The rearrangement uses TRBV2 and TRBJ2-1; 15 nucleotides line up with TRBD2. The receptor's source is a woman between 40 and 55 years old in good health and CMV-seropositive. The specimen sequenced was PBMCs. The CDR3 protein is CASSERFRGTSGGSSYNEQFF. The CDR3 DNA reads as TGTGCCAGCAGTGAAAGGTTCAGGGGGACTAGCGGGGGGAGCTCCTACAATGAGCAGTTCTTC.